Reported below is one TCR beta chain. This clone was counted between two and nine times. Its binding antigen is unknown. No qualities accompany the bases; no much larger clone lies one base away. The entire isolated RNA was reverse transcribed using the High Capacity cDNA Reverse Transcription Kit, and thus expressed TCRB transcripts were sequenced. Naive, central memory and regulatory T cell samples underwent deep immunoSEQ sequencing, averaging roughly 3.5 million total reads per sample. Sorted cells were lysed in RLT buffer and RNA was extracted with DNase-treated RNeasy Micro or Mini kits, depending on cell number. Each cell subset was processed on its own to prevent cross-contamination, while patient and healthy donor samples were processed together. Using the immunoSEQ multiplex PCR, TCRB sequences were amplified from cDNA into 87-bp fragments spanning the CDR3 region. Sequencing of the amplicons was performed on the Illumina HiSeq platform. Processing in the source paper ran as follows. Synthetic template baselines were used to correct PCR bias computationally, reads within Hamming distance 2 were collapsed, and singletons that could not be merged were discarded. By aligning reads against IMGT, V, D and J genes, CDR3 length, and insertions or deletions at six rearrangement sites were assigned. Clonotype counts were normalized to sorted cell number within each subset before computing true diversity and Gini coefficients with the tcR R package. Repertoire sharing was quantified using the overlap coefficient calculated on TCRB nucleotide sequences. Out-of-frame TCRB sequences from naive cells were analyzed to stand in for the pre-selection repertoire. The immuneACCESS repertoire file appears here via TCRdb, limited to in-frame rearrangements. These files lack a portion of the clones; in checked studies, under half of the deficit traces to unresolved V genes, and the cause of the others is not known. That table gives V, J and clone size, and the DNA gave D and trimming. Counted in this sample were hundreds of thousands of clones; roughly 13% of them appeared once. The ten biggest clones cover nearly 0.04% of the sample.

A single peripheral blood draw of about 116 mL on average was collected from each donor into heparinised tubes. A BD FACSAria II and a panel including CD45RO, CCR7, CD25, CD127, CD95 and CD27 were used to sort naive, central memory, regulatory and stem cell-like memory CD4+ T cells. A purity above 98% was achieved for all sorted populations. Right away, PBMCs were isolated by Lymphoprep density gradient centrifugation and were stained directly, with no culture step. To minimize batch effects, samples were stained and sorted in pairs, one healthy donor with one patient per experiment. The data were taken from a study of beta chain features in type 1 diabetes (dated by TCRdb to the late 2010s). Study-wide context: No differences in mean age, gender distribution, total cell number or subset yield were found between patients and healthy donors. A total of around 100 million sorted cells were examined across all samples, and RNA yield correlated strongly with the number of cells per subset. In the study, TCRB repertoires of sorted circulating CD4+ T cell subsets from recently diagnosed type 1 diabetes patients were compared with those of matched healthy donors. Regulatory and stem cell-like memory subsets were isolated from only 8 patients and about eight healthy donors, whereas naive and central memory subsets came from all 30 or so donors.

Study-wide findings and limitations: A moderate but significant shortening of TCRB CDR3 length was observed in type 1 diabetes patients in all four CD4+ subsets. Because small numbers of individuals were included in the HLA sub-analyses, any influence of HLA type on TCRB rearrangement was left unresolved. Because cDNA was sequenced instead of genomic DNA, activated cells with high expression could be over-represented, although the groups did not differ in activation or CD3 levels. Shorter templates might be favored by PCR, yet because patient and control samples were amplified and corrected together, any such skew would affect both groups equally. Fewer insertions and more nucleotide deletions at VDJ recombination sites were observed in patients with type 1 diabetes, implying thymic rearrangement abnormalities. The naive, central memory and regulatory TCRB repertoires appeared to resemble one another more closely among patients than among healthy donors.

Measured from the cysteine to the phenylalanine, the CDR3 is 15 residues long. Of all the DNA, just the CDR3 is kept, 45 bases in frame from base 1. CDR1 GTSNPN and CDR2 SVGIG are derived from the germline V gene (reference sequence). V loses 4 bases of germline sequence and J loses 4 bases, and the interval between the two ends is 19 bases. This sequence was found in a young man with type 1 diabetes. Recombination connected TRBV30 to TRBJ2-5, with a tentative D gene TRBD2 over 6 matching bases. The sample comprised naive CD4+ T cells from blood. The cell subset or site label of this sample denotes: true naive CD4+ T cells. The CDR3 region has the sequence CAWNLRGGWGETQYF. The bases are TGTGCCTGGAATCTGAGGGGAGGCTGGGGAGAGACCCAGTACTTC.